Listed here are 18 T cell receptor beta chains from one sample, sequenced in a study of cytomegalovirus exposure and HLA in healthy donors. In the PCR, 60 Vbeta and 13 Jbeta primers were used. Only in-frame clones appear in the TCRdb table, and some are missing; sequencing was by immunoSEQ multiplex PCR. Among about 99,000 clones listed, 79% were seen once. The sequenced sample consisted of PBMCs. These receptor sequences come from a man in his fifties or sixties in good health and CMV-seropositive.

This sequence joins TRBV2 and TRBJ2-7; a weak D match, TRBD1 (8 bases). The V end lost 6 bases, the J end lost 7 bases, and 19 bases lay between the germline ends. The CDR3 consists of 14 residues. The V gene's germline CDR1 is SNHLY and CDR2 FYNNEI. In DNA form, the CDR3 reads TGTGCCAGCAGGCAACAGGGGGGGTCGAGAGAGCAGTACTTC. It yields the protein CASRQQGGSREQYF.

V and J are TRBV5-1 and TRBJ2-1; D gene unclear. CDR3 length equals 16 residues. Germline-derived CDR1 and CDR2 are SGHRS and YFSETQ. Trimming stripped 0 bases from V and 6 bases from J, with 16 bases between. The DNA of the CDR3 is TGCGCCAGCAGCTTGGCAATTCTGGGCCCTTCCAATGAGCAGTTCTTC. Protein product: CASSLAILGPSNEQFF.

The chain combines TRBV2 with TRBJ2-1; TRBD2 aligns across 10 bases. The germline gives CDR1 SNHLY, CDR2 FYNNEI. This CDR3 has 15 residues. V was clipped by 4 bases and J by 6 bases; unmatched bases: 6. CDR3 in amino acids: CASSVELAGLNEQFF. CDR3 coding DNA: TGTGCCAGCAGTGTCGAACTAGCGGGACTCAATGAGCAGTTCTTC.

This chain joins TRBV19 and TRBJ2-3, with a tentative D call TRBD1 (6 bases). The CDR3 totals 15 residues. Germline lookup yields CDR1 LNHDA and CDR2 SQIVND (reference sequence). V lost 4 bases and J lost 5, with 16 bases in between. CDR3 DNA: TGTGCCAGTAGTAAAAGGGGGACCGAGAAAGATACGCAGTATTTT. The encoded protein is CASSKRGTEKDTQYF.

This chain connects TRBV29-1 to TRBJ2-7; 8 positions match TRBD1. Trimming at V came to 8 bases and at J to 2 bases, leaving 5 bases not matched to a gene. CDR1 and CDR2 from the germline V gene are SQVTM and ANQGSEA. The CDR3 has 12 residues. The CDR3 DNA is TGCAGCACCAAGACAGGGGCCTACGAGCAGTACTTC. Translation gives CSTKTGAYEQYF.

The rearrangement joins TRBV30 to TRBJ1-5; D not certain. CDR1 is GTSNPN and CDR2 is SVGIG in the germline V gene (reference sequence). V gave up 5 bases and J gave up 3 bases, with 11 bases separating them. CDR3 length equals 13 residues. CDR3 coding DNA: TGTGCCTGGGGAGGGAAAGACAATCAGCCCCAGCATTTT. Protein: CAWGGKDNQPQHF.

This clone was counted once. The V call is TRBV7-2, the J call TRBJ2-1; 7 nucleotides match TRBD2. CDR1 SGHTA and CDR2 FQGNSA come from the germline V gene. The CDR3 loop spans 14 amino acids. V trimming: 8 bases; J trimming: 2 bases; junction bases outside the gene matches: 6. The CDR3 DNA is TGTGCCAGCGGGTCCGGGACTACCTACAATGAGCAGTTCTTC. Protein sequence: CASGSGTTYNEQFF.

V and J are TRBV5-1 and TRBJ2-1, with TRBD1 matching over 7 bases. CDR3 size: 13 residues. The ends lost 7 bases at V and 4 bases at J; junction bases unmatched: 5. Germline CDR1 and CDR2: SGHRS and YFSETQ. For the CDR3, the DNA is TGCGCCAGCGAGGGGGACAGTTACAATGAGCAGTTCTTC. This gives the protein CASEGDSYNEQFF.

In this sample, this clone turned up a few times. V and J are TRBV10-3 and TRBJ2-1; 13 bases map to TRBD2. This CDR3 is 15 amino acids long. Germline V gives CDR1 ENHRY, CDR2 SYGVKD. V lost 2 bases to trimming and J lost 9 bases; unmatched junction nucleotides: 4. CDR3 sequence reads: CAISEVGTSGVEQFF. Here the CDR3 DNA reads TGTGCCATCAGTGAGGTTGGGACTAGCGGGGTTGAGCAGTTCTTC.

The CDR3: CSVQTRGANTEAFF. The DNA of the CDR3 is TGCAGCGTACAAACCAGGGGTGCGAACACTGAAGCTTTCTTT. This chain uses TRBV29-1 with TRBJ1-1, with a tentative D call TRBD1 (6 bases). The CDR3 extends over 14 amino acids. Germline-derived CDR1 and CDR2 are SQVTM and ANQGSEA. The V gene lost 6 bases and the J gene lost 1 base, with 15 bases spanning the gap.

CDR3 amino acids: CAWSASGTNNQPQHF. CDR3 DNA: TGTGCCTGGAGTGCCTCCGGGACAAACAATCAGCCCCAGCATTTT. The chain links TRBV30 to TRBJ1-5; D may be TRBD1 (6 bases). Between the trimmed V and J ends, which lost 1 base and 3 bases, there was a span of 13 bases. This CDR3 region has 15 residues. The germline CDR1 and CDR2 sequences are GTSNPN and SVGIG (reference sequence).

V usage is TRBV19 and J usage is TRBJ1-1, with D maybe TRBD1 (5 bases). From germline, CDR1 is LNHDA and CDR2 SQIVND (reference sequence). This CDR3 is 10 amino acids long. The CDR3 DNA reads as TGTTCCGCAGGGAGGGAGACAGCTTTCTTT. Translating gives CSAGRETAFF.

This clone came up a few times. This sample includes further DNA sequences coding for the same CDR3. V gene TRBV6-6 combines with J gene TRBJ1-2, with D possibly TRBD1 on 6 matching bases. The CDR3 is 13 residues long. Per germline, CDR1 MNHNY and CDR2 SVGAGI (reference sequence). The ends were cut back, 6 bases at V and 2 bases at J, with 10 bases in the middle. CDR3 loop: CASSPGTNYGYTF. CDR3 DNA: TGTGCCAGCAGCCCTGGGACAAACTATGGCTACACCTTC.

This clone was seen a few times. The genes are TRBV11-2 and TRBJ2-7; 9 nucleotides agree with TRBD2. From germline, CDR1 is SGHAT and CDR2 FQNNGV. J gave up 2 bases and V 0 bases, and 5 bases lay outside the gene matches. This CDR3 spans 16 amino acids. The CDR3 region is CASSLDRAGGTYEQYF. The CDR3 DNA reads TGTGCCAGCAGCTTAGATAGGGCGGGAGGGACCTACGAGCAGTACTTC.

The V call is TRBV7-8, the J call TRBJ2-5, with D tentatively TRBD2 (5 bases). This CDR3 is built from 16 residues. V lost 2 bases and J 0 bases, leaving 13 bases between the germline ends. Germline CDR1 reads SGHVS; CDR2 reads FQNEAQ. CDR3 in amino acids: CASSLNSGAYQETQYF. In DNA, the CDR3 is TGTGCCAGCAGCTTAAACAGCGGAGCGTACCAAGAGACCCAGTACTTC.

The table lists this clone with a count of one. J is TRBJ2-2 and V is TRBV15; D unresolved. This CDR3 is 14 amino acids long. V was cut by 0 bases and J by 9 bases, with 11 bases left in between. Germline V lookup: CDR1 LNHNV, CDR2 YYDKDF (reference sequence). CDR3 nucleotide sequence: TGTGCCACCAGCAGAGATCCGGAGAGCTGGGAGCTGTTTTTT. Its protein is CATSRDPESWELFF.

The chain recombines TRBV19 with TRBJ1-5, with D perhaps TRBD1 (5 bases). V shed 4 bases and J shed 4 bases, with 14 bases lying between them. CDR3 size: 15 residues. Per the germline V gene, CDR1 is LNHDA and CDR2 is SQIVND (reference sequence). The CDR3, as DNA: TGTGCCAGTAGTACCCCCGCGACAGCTAATCAGCCCCAGCATTTT. It translates to CASSTPATANQPQHF.

This clone was picked up a small number of times. The V and J genes are TRBV19 and TRBJ2-1; 8 bases fit TRBD2. CDR1 is LNHDA, CDR2 SQIVND, per germline (reference sequence). Trimming took 7 bases from V and 2 from J; bases not matched to a gene: 10. CDR3 length: 16 amino acids. This CDR3 reads CASTTYGGLAYNEQFF. CDR3 DNA: TGTGCCAGTACCACGTATGGGGGACTAGCCTACAATGAGCAGTTCTTC. The full variable domain, rest sourced from reference TRBV19 and TRBJ2-1, is DGGITQSPKYLFRKEGQNVTLSCEQNLNHDAMYWYRQDPGQGLRLIYYSQIVNDFQKGDIAEGYSVSREKKESFPLTVTSAQKNPTAFYLCASTTYGGLAYNEQFFGPGTRLTVL.